Below are 9 T cell receptor beta chains sequenced from a single sample in a study of blood T cell repertoires in COVID-19. Measured with immunoSEQ multiplex PCR; TCRdb has only the in-frame clones, and not every one. The sample lists approximately 300,000 clones, approximately 85% occurring once. The sample comprised peripheral blood. Receptors were obtained from a human donor with COVID-19, enrolled during active disease. The donor label of this sample is uncertain.

DNA for the CDR3: TGCGCCAGCAGCTCACAGGGGGCCCACTATGGCTACACCTTC. Translated, it gives CASSSQGAHYGYTF. The rearrangement joins TRBV5-1 to TRBJ1-2; 9 bases match TRBD1. V shed 3 bases and J 3 bases; nucleotides not matched to a gene: 3. The CDR3 is 14 amino acids. From germline, CDR1 is SGHRS and CDR2 YFSETQ.

This clone was seen just once. CDR3 bases: TGTGCCAGCTCACCGGGACAGGCGAACTCTGGAAACACCATATATTTT. It translates to CASSPGQANSGNTIYF. The V call is TRBV18, the J call TRBJ1-3, with TRBD1 matching over 8 bases. Germline assignment: CDR1 KGHSH and CDR2 LQKENI. The CDR3 consists of 16 residues. J gave up 0 bases and V 3 bases, and 4 bases lay outside the gene matches.

The gene calls are TRBV28 and TRBJ1-2, with D uncertain. CDR1 is MDHEN, CDR2 SYDVKM, per germline. CDR3 length: 11 residues. Trimming stripped 1 base from V and 6 bases from J, with 3 bases between. The CDR3 loop reads CASSLSDGYTF. The DNA of the CDR3 is TGTGCCAGCAGTTTATCTGATGGCTACACCTTC.

The J gene is TRBJ1-1, the V gene TRBV12-5, with D possibly TRBD1 on 6 matching bases. Per the germline V gene, CDR1 is LGHNT and CDR2 is FRNRAP. Trimming removed 5 bases from V and 0 bases from J, with 10 bases in between. The CDR3 has 14 amino acids. The CDR3 bases are TGTGCTAGTGGTAGAACAGGGCTGAACACTGAAGCTTTCTTT. This gives the protein CASGRTGLNTEAFF.

The chain is built from TRBV7-9 and TRBJ1-2, with D perhaps matching TRBD1 (6 bases). V was shortened by 7 bases and J by 6 bases, with 21 bases between the two germline ends. Germline CDR1 and CDR2: SEHNR and FQNEAQ (reference sequence). This CDR3 is built from 15 residues. The CDR3 nucleotides are TGTGCCAGCAACTCCCTTCCCCGGGGGGCCCATGGCTACACCTTC. Translating it yields CASNSLPRGAHGYTF.

The chain employs TRBV3-1 (or the pseudogene TRBV3-2) and TRBJ2-7, with D perhaps matching TRBD1 (6 bases). The germline gives CDR1 LGHDT, CDR2 YNNKEL (reference sequence). The ends were cut back, 8 bases at V and 0 bases at J, with 17 bases in the middle. The length of the CDR3 is 15 residues. The CDR3 region is CASGERGSTSYEQYF. CDR3 bases: TGTGCCAGCGGAGAGAGGGGGTCTACCTCCTACGAGCAGTACTTC.

The chain couples TRBV7-6 to TRBJ2-7; 12 positions agree with TRBD1. The CDR3 totals 15 residues. Trimming cost V 5 bases and J 7 bases; bases outside gene matches: 9. Germline V CDR1 and CDR2: SGHVS, FNYEAQ. The CDR3 DNA sequence: TGTGCCAGCAGCCCGGTGGGACAGGGGGCGTCGGAGCAGTACTTC. This translates into CASSPVGQGASEQYF.

The count of this clone is one. The chain links TRBV5-4 to TRBJ2-2; 7 bases match TRBD2. The ends lost 2 bases at V and 5 bases at J; junction bases unmatched: 6. Germline assignment: CDR1 SGHNT and CDR2 YYREEE (reference sequence). The CDR3 runs 15 residues. CDR3 DNA sequence: TGTGCCAGCAGCTTTCAGGCGGGGGTGACCGGGGAGCTGTTTTTT. It encodes CASSFQAGVTGELFF.

The chain is built from TRBV11-3 and TRBJ1-1; weak D call: TRBD1 (5 bases). Germline lookup yields CDR1 SGHNT and CDR2 YENEEA. The CDR3 runs 13 residues. The ends were cut back, 4 bases at V and 7 bases at J, with 13 bases in the middle. CDR3 bases: TGTGCCAGCAGCTCCACGGCGCAGGGTGAAGCTTTCTTT. This sequence encodes CASSSTAQGEAFF.